The following is a T cell receptor (beta chain) sequence with its context. These data come from a study of control samples from healthy donors and cancer patients. Germline values: CDR1 LGHDT, CDR2 YNNKEL (reference sequence). V lost 2 bases to trimming and J lost 4 bases; unmatched junction nucleotides: 6. The length of the CDR3 is 15 residues. Produced via immunoSEQ multiplex PCR; TCRdb's table is partial and in-frame only. Of approximately 89,000 clones detected, 80% to 90% appear once; the ten largest clones hold over 15%. The source material was blood. This clonotype was obtained from a man aged 45-60 years in good health. The chain has TRBV3-1 (or the pseudogene TRBV3-2) and TRBJ1-2; TRBD1 matches 8 bases. CDR3: CASSQSDRAPYGYTF. CDR3 DNA sequence: TGTGCCAGCAGCCAATCGGACAGGGCACCCTATGGCTACACCTTC.